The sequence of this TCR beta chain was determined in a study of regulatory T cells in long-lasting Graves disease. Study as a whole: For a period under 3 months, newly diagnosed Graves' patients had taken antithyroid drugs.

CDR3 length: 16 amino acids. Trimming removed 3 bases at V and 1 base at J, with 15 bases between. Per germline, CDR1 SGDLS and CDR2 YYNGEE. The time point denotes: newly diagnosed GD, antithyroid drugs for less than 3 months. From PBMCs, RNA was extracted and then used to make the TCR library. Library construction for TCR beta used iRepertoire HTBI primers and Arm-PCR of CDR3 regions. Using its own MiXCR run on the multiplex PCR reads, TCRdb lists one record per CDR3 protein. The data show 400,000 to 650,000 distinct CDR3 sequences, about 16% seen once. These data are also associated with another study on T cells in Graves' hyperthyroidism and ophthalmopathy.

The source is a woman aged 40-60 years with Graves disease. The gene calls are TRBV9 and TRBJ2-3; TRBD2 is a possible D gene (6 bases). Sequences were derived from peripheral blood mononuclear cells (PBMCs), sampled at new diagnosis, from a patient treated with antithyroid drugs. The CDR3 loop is CASSGPGAGRTDTQYF. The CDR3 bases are TGTGCCAGCAGCGGACCGGGAGCTGGGCGCACAGATACGCAGTATTTT. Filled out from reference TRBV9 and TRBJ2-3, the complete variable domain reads DSGVTQTPKHLITATGQRVTLRCSPRSGDLSVYWYQQSLDQGLQFLIQYYNGEERAKGNILERFSAQQFPDLHSELNLSSLELGDSALYFCASSGPGAGRTDTQYFGPGTRLTVL.